This T cell receptor (beta chain) was recorded in a study of post-analysis software for immune sequencing data. The study's findings and limits: Patients used about 5 TRBV segments, including TRBV5-6, TRBV5-1 and TRBV20-1, more often than controls.

Each TCR beta cDNA library carried unique molecular identifiers. TCRdb fed the PCR reads into MiXCR, producing one record per CDR3 protein. This table holds roughly 540,000 distinct CDR3 sequences, 34% found once. With respect to this clonotype: Its target is unknown.

The CDR3 is made up of 15 amino acids. Germline V gene data show CDR1 as SGHVS and CDR2 as FQNEAQ. V was clipped by 3 bases and J by 5 bases, with 11 bases between them. This receptor was identified in a girl aged 2-17 years with multiple sclerosis. The V gene is TRBV7-8, the J gene TRBJ2-6; D unresolved. The sequenced sample was blood. The DNA for the CDR3 is TGTGCCAGCAGCTTCGGTCTACGCTGGGCCAACGTCCTGACTTTC. Residues: CASSFGLRWANVLTF. Supplemented by reference TRBV7-8 and TRBJ2-6, the full variable domain reads GAGVSQSPRYKVAKRGQDVALRCDPISGHVSLFWYQQALGQGPEFLTYFQNEAQLDKSGLPSDRFFAERPEGSVSTLKIQRTQQEDSAVYLCASSFGLRWANVLTFGAGSRLTVL.